The 5 T cell receptor beta chains in this list originate from one sample, sequenced in a study of shared clonotypes between healthy human individuals (dated by TCRdb to 2018 to 2020). Library generation was performed with the immunoSEQ multiplex PCR assay. TCRdb re-hosts the immuneACCESS table, in-frame sequences only. Its copies lack some clones; in the studies checked, an unresolved V gene accounts for under half of them, and the cause for the rest is not known. The sample profile shows hundreds of thousands of clones; less than 98% of them were found once. The leading ten clones occupy roughly 0.055% of the sample. Sequencing input: naive CD4+ T cells sorted from blood. What the cell subset or site label conveys for this sample: CD45RA+ positively selected. These receptors came from a woman in her thirties in good health.

The rearrangement links TRBV28 to TRBJ2-7; D may correspond to TRBD1 or TRBD2 (5 bases each). Germline CDR1 MDHEN, CDR2 SYDVKM. V lost 6 bases and J 0 bases, leaving 12 bases between the germline ends. The CDR3 sequence is 14 residues long. CDR3 DNA: TGTGCCAGCAGAGTCGGGGCCAGCTCCTACGAGCAGTACTTC. As protein: CASRVGASSYEQYF. The variable domain in full, with the rest retrieved from reference TRBV28 and TRBJ2-7, is DVKVTQSSRYLVKRTGEKVFLECVQDMDHENMFWYRQDPGLGLRLIYFSYDVKMKEKGDIPEGYSVSREKKERFSLILESASTNQTSMYLCASRVGASSYEQYFGPGTRLTVT.

The chain joins TRBV28 to TRBJ2-1; D may be TRBD1 (6 bases). V shed 4 bases and J shed 0 bases, with 13 bases lying between them. Germline assignment: CDR1 MDHEN and CDR2 SYDVKM. The CDR3 runs to 16 residues. The CDR3 region is CASSSRTAGSYNEQFF. CDR3 nucleotide sequence: TGTGCCAGCAGTTCAAGGACAGCAGGCTCCTACAATGAGCAGTTCTTC.

This chain links TRBV4-1 with TRBJ2-1; perhaps D is TRBD1 or TRBD2 (6 bases each). Trimming took off 4 bases at V and 4 bases at J, with 14 bases between the two ends. The CDR3 runs to 15 residues. From germline, CDR1 is MGHRA and CDR2 YSYEKL. Here the CDR3 DNA reads TGCGCCAGCAGCCCCGAGGGGGGACTGTACAATGAGCAGTTCTTC. Amino acids: CASSPEGGLYNEQFF.

Details on this clone: This specimen includes other DNA sequences encoding the same CDR3. The chain combines TRBV15 with TRBJ2-5, with D possibly matching TRBD1 (5 bases). The CDR3 covers 12 residues. Deletions cut 1 base from V and 5 bases from J, with 5 bases between. Looked up from germline, CDR1 is LNHNV and CDR2 is YYDKDF (reference sequence). The CDR3 DNA is TGTGCCACCAGCAGAGCAGGGGAGACCCAGTACTTC. Its translation: CATSRAGETQYF.

The chain has TRBV28 and TRBJ1-5; a possible D gene is TRBD1 (5 bases). Deletions cut 7 bases from V and 4 bases from J, with 14 bases between. Germline CDR1 reads MDHEN; CDR2 reads SYDVKM. This CDR3 has 14 amino acids. As DNA, the CDR3 is TGTGCCAGCATTGAGGGACGGTATAATCAGCCCCAGCATTTT. Protein: CASIEGRYNQPQHF.